Listed below are T cell receptor beta chains from one sample, sequenced in a study of identical twins. Each CDR3 protein is one row after TCRdb ran MiXCR on the 5' RACE reads. The sample lists around 1.7 million distinct CDR3 sequences, less than 35% seen once, with 0.27% in the top ten. The source material was cord blood. These receptors came from a newborn girl in good health. The CDR3 runs from the conserved cysteine through the conserved F or W. D genes are given only for firm matches. Size tells how often a clone was seen (once, few, many) or the class of an expanded clone, and some rows leave it out.

len: 15
j_gene: TRBJ2-1
d_gene: NA
abundance: NA
v_gene: TRBV6-5
CDR3nt: TGTGCCAGCAGTGATATGGCGAGCTCCTACAATGAGCAGTTCTTC
CDR3aa: CASSDMASSYNEQFF

len: 16
j_gene: TRBJ2-5
d_gene: NA
abundance: NA
v_gene: TRBV6-1
CDR3nt: TGTGCCAGCAGTGATCCCGCAGGGATCAGTATGGAGACCCAGTACTTC
CDR3aa: CASSDPAGISMETQYF

len: 16
j_gene: TRBJ1-6
d_gene: TRBD1
abundance: NA
v_gene: TRBV28
CDR3nt: TGTGCCAGCAGTTTATCCAGGACAGGGCTTAATTCACCCCTCCACTTT
CDR3aa: CASSLSRTGLNSPLHF

len: 14
j_gene: TRBJ2-3
d_gene: NA
abundance: NA
v_gene: TRBV20-1
CDR3nt: TGCAGTGCTACCCACCCCGGGAGTACAGATACGCAGTATTTT
CDR3aa: CSATHPGSTDTQYF

len: 11
j_gene: TRBJ2-3
d_gene: NA
abundance: many
v_gene: TRBV29-1
CDR3nt: TGCAGCGTTGGTAGGACGGATACGCAGTATTTT
CDR3aa: CSVGRTDTQYF

len: 15
j_gene: TRBJ2-3
d_gene: TRBD1
abundance: NA
v_gene: TRBV28
CDR3nt: TGTGCCAGCACCACCGACAGGGATGTTGCAGATACGCAGTATTTT
CDR3aa: CASTTDRDVADTQYF

len: 13
j_gene: TRBJ2-7
d_gene: NA
abundance: NA
v_gene: TRBV21-1
CDR3nt: TGTGCCAGCAAGGAGGACAGGCCCTACGAGCAGTACTTC
CDR3aa: CASKEDRPYEQYF

len: 19
j_gene: TRBJ2-1
d_gene: TRBD2
abundance: NA
v_gene: TRBV5-1
CDR3nt: TGCGCCAGCAGCCCCACCGGCCCTAGCGGACTAAGCTCCTACAATGAGCAGTTCTTC
CDR3aa: CASSPTGPSGLSSYNEQFF

len: 12
j_gene: TRBJ2-3
d_gene: NA
abundance: once
v_gene: TRBV20-1
CDR3nt: TGCAGTGCTAGATCTACCGCAGATACGCAGTATTTT
CDR3aa: CSARSTADTQYF

len: 16
j_gene: TRBJ2-3
d_gene: TRBD1
abundance: NA
v_gene: TRBV4-3
CDR3nt: TGCGCCAGCAGCCAACGGACAGGTGCTAGCACAGATACGCAGTATTTT
CDR3aa: CASSQRTGASTDTQYF

len: 13
j_gene: TRBJ1-2
d_gene: NA
abundance: NA
v_gene: TRBV20-1
CDR3nt: TGCAGTGCTACCCACACACGCCTTGAGGGCTACACCTTC
CDR3aa: CSATHTRLEGYTF

len: 15
j_gene: TRBJ2-7
d_gene: TRBD2
abundance: NA
v_gene: TRBV7-8
CDR3nt: TGTGCCAGCAGCTTAGCGGGGACTAACTACTACGAGCAGTACTTC
CDR3aa: CASSLAGTNYYEQYF

len: 11
j_gene: TRBJ2-1
d_gene: NA
abundance: few
v_gene: TRBV12-3/TRBV12-4
CDR3nt: TGTGCCAGCAGCCCCAGCAAGTCGCAGTTCTTC
CDR3aa: CASSPSKSQFF

len: 12
j_gene: TRBJ2-7
d_gene: NA
abundance: few
v_gene: TRBV5-6
CDR3nt: TGTGCCAGCAGCTTGGCGCGCACCGAGCAGTACTTC
CDR3aa: CASSLARTEQYF

len: 15
j_gene: TRBJ2-7
d_gene: TRBD2
abundance: NA
v_gene: TRBV20-1
CDR3nt: TGCAGTGCTAGAATCCTAGCGGGGGCCCCGTACGAGCAGTACTTC
CDR3aa: CSARILAGAPYEQYF

len: 18
j_gene: TRBJ2-1
d_gene: TRBD2
abundance: NA
v_gene: TRBV10-2
CDR3nt: TGCGCCAGCAGTGATGGGACTAGCGGGAGGGTTAAGGTTAATGAGCAGTTCTTC
CDR3aa: CASSDGTSGRVKVNEQFF

len: 13
j_gene: TRBJ1-2
d_gene: NA
abundance: NA
v_gene: TRBV3-1
CDR3nt: TGTGCCAGCAGCCAAGAGACCCTGGGTGGCTACACCTTC
CDR3aa: CASSQETLGGYTF

len: 13
j_gene: TRBJ2-3
d_gene: TRBD2
abundance: NA
v_gene: TRBV2
CDR3nt: TGTGCCAGTGTACGGGACTACACAGATACGCAGTATTTT
CDR3aa: CASVRDYTDTQYF

len: 15
j_gene: TRBJ2-7
d_gene: NA
abundance: NA
v_gene: TRBV12-3/TRBV12-4
CDR3nt: TGTGCCAGCAGTTTACGACTACCGAGCTCCTACGAGCAGTACTTC
CDR3aa: CASSLRLPSSYEQYF

len: 13
j_gene: TRBJ2-2
d_gene: NA
abundance: NA
v_gene: TRBV20-1
CDR3nt: TGCAGTGCTAGGGAATGGGTCACCGGGGAGCTGTTTTTT
CDR3aa: CSAREWVTGELFF

len: 14
j_gene: TRBJ1-2
d_gene: NA
abundance: NA
v_gene: TRBV4-1
CDR3nt: TGCGCCAGCAGCCAAGAAGCGCGGGACTATGGCTACACCTTC
CDR3aa: CASSQEARDYGYTF

len: 15
j_gene: TRBJ1-5
d_gene: NA
abundance: once
v_gene: TRBV7-2
CDR3nt: TGTGCCAGCAGCCAAGAACGAGGGCGAGGTCAGCCCCAGCATTTT
CDR3aa: CASSQERGRGQPQHF